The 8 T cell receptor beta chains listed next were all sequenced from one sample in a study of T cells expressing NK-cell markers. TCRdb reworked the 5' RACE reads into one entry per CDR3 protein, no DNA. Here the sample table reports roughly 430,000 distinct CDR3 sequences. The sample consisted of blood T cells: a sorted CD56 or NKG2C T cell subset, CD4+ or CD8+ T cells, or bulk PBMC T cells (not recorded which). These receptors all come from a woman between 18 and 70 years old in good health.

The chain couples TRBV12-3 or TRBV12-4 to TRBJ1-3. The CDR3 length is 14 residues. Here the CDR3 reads CASPIEHSGNTIYF.

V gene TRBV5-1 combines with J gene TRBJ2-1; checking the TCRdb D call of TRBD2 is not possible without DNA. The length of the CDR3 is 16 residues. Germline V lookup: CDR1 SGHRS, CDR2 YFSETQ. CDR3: CACPGLKFVGGNEQFF.

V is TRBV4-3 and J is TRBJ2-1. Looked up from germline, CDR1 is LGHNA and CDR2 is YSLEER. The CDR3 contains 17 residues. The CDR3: CASSQDRLLAGNNEQFF.

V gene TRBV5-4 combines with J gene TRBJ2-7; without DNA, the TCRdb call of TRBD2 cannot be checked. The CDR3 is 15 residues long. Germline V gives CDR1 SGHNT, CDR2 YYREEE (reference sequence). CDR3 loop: CASSLVAGATYEQYF. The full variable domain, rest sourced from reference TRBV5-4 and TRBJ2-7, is ETGVTQSPTHLIKTRGQQVTLRCSSQSGHNTVSWYQQALGQGPQFIFQYYREEENGRGNFPPRFSGLQFPNYSSELNVNALELDDSALYLCASSLVAGATYEQYFGPGTRLTVT.

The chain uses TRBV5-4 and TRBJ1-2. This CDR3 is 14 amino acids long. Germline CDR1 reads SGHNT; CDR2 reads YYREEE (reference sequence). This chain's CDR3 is CASSLEGRVGGYTF.

The CDR3 sequence is CASSLGFGYGYTF. The V gene is TRBV11-2, the J gene TRBJ1-2. The CDR3 totals 13 residues. Per the germline V gene, CDR1 is SGHAT and CDR2 is FQNNGV.

The CDR3: CASSPLANSYNEQFF. The chain couples TRBV19 to TRBJ2-1. Germline V gene data show CDR1 as LNHDA and CDR2 as SQIVND (reference sequence). There are 15 residues in the CDR3.

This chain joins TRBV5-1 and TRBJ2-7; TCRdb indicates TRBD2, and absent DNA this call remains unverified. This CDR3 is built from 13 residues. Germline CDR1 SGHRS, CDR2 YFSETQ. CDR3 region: CASSPVAQDEQYF.